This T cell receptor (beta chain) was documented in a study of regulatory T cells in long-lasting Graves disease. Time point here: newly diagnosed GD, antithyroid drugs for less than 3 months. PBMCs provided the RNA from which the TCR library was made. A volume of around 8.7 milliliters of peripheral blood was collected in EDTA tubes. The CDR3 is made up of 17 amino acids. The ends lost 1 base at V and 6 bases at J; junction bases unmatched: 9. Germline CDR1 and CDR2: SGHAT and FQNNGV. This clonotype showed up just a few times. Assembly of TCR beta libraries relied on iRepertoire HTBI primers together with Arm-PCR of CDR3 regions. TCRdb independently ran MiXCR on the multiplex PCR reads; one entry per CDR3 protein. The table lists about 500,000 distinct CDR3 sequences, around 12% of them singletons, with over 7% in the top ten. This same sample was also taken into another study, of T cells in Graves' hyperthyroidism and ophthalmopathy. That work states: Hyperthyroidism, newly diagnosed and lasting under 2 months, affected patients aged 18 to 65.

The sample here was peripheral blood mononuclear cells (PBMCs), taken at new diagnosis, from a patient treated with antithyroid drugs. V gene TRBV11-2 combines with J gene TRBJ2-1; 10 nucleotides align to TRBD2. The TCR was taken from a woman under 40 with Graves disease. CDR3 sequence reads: CASSLAFSGRPFNEQFF. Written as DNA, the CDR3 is TGTGCCAGCAGCTTAGCCTTTAGCGGGAGGCCCTTCAATGAGCAGTTCTTC.